This entry lists 24 T cell receptor beta chains sequenced from one sample in a study of cytomegalovirus exposure and HLA in healthy donors. Assay: immunoSEQ multiplex PCR; the TCRdb copy retains only in-frame clones and omits some. The table records fewer than 350,000 clones, roughly 88% of them present only once. The sample was PBMCs. The receptor set was obtained from a woman under 30 in good health and CMV-seronegative.

This clone was counted between two and nine times. The chain employs TRBV7-6 and TRBJ1-5, with TRBD1 matching over 7 bases. CDR3 length: 14 residues. CDR1 SGHVS and CDR2 FNYEAQ come from the germline V gene. After removal of 5 bases from V and 11 bases from J, the junction contained 12 bases not matched to a gene. The CDR3 bases are TGTGCCAGCAGCCCCAACAGGGGCGAAGGGGCCCAGCATTTT. It translates to CASSPNRGEGAQHF.

The chain joins TRBV7-9 to TRBJ1-1; 7 nucleotides agree with TRBD1. There are 15 residues in the CDR3. Trimming removed 3 bases from V and 1 base from J; junction bases left unmatched: 5. Germline values: CDR1 SEHNR, CDR2 FQNEAQ (reference sequence). The CDR3: CASSLRRQGNTEAFF. CDR3 coding DNA: TGTGCCAGCAGCTTGAGACGACAGGGGAACACTGAAGCTTTCTTT.

The chain carries TRBV5-1 and TRBJ1-2; 8 positions match TRBD1. The trim removed 0 bases at V and 8 bases at J, leaving 3 bases unmatched. Germline loops: CDR1 SGHRS, CDR2 YFSETQ. The CDR3 is made up of 13 amino acids. CDR3 protein: CASSLGTGNGYTF. The CDR3 DNA reads TGCGCCAGCAGCTTGGGGACAGGGAACGGCTACACCTTC.

The rearrangement joins TRBV6-6 to TRBJ1-3; no definite D call. The length of the CDR3 is 14 residues. V was pared by 9 bases and J by 2 bases, with 14 bases between. Germline values: CDR1 MNHNY, CDR2 SVGAGI (reference sequence). CDR3 in DNA: TGTGCCAGTTCCCAGTACACAGCTGGAAACACCATATATTTT. It yields the protein CASSQYTAGNTIYF.

The CDR3 spells CASSSTGEQETQYF. Here the CDR3 DNA reads TGCGCCAGCAGCTCCACAGGGGAACAAGAGACCCAGTACTTC. V gene TRBV5-1 combines with J gene TRBJ2-5; TRBD1 aligns across 7 bases. After removal of 3 bases from V and 2 bases from J, the junction contained 4 bases not matched to a gene. The CDR3 is 14 amino acids. Germline values: CDR1 SGHRS, CDR2 YFSETQ.

The chain employs TRBV15 and TRBJ2-7; 7 bases match TRBD2. CDR3 length: 15 amino acids. Per the germline V gene, CDR1 is LNHNV and CDR2 is YYDKDF (reference sequence). J gave up 11 bases and V 0 bases, and 13 bases lay outside the gene matches. The CDR3 region has the DNA TGTGCCACCAGCAGAGATCTAGGCGGGAGTGGCCCCAAGTACTTC. Its translation: CATSRDLGGSGPKYF.

The chain is built from TRBV28 and TRBJ2-1; 8 bases are shared with TRBD1. The ends lost 5 bases at V and 9 bases at J; junction bases unmatched: 6. Germline V gene lookup returns CDR1 MDHEN and CDR2 SYDVKM. This CDR3 comprises 13 residues. The CDR3 DNA reads TGTGCCAGCAGTCTCCCAGGGGGCGGTGAGCAGTTCTTC. Its protein is CASSLPGGGEQFF.

The chain uses TRBV7-2 and TRBJ1-5, with TRBD1 as a possible D gene (5 bases). The CDR3 has 15 amino acids. In germline, CDR1 is SGHTA, CDR2 FQGNSA. Trimming removed 0 bases from V and 1 base from J, with 7 bases in between. CDR3 DNA sequence: TGTGCCAGCAGCTTAGCGGGGGGGAGCAATCAGCCCCAGCATTTT. This encodes CASSLAGGSNQPQHF.

V and J are TRBV28 and TRBJ1-1; D unclear. The ends were cut back, 6 bases at V and 7 bases at J, with 15 bases in the middle. From germline, CDR1 is MDHEN and CDR2 SYDVKM. The length of the CDR3 is 13 residues. The CDR3 sequence is CASREGRVGEAFF. The CDR3 nucleotides are TGTGCCAGCAGGGAAGGGCGGGTCGGTGAAGCTTTCTTT.

The rearrangement joins TRBV5-1 to TRBJ2-7; 7 nucleotides align to TRBD2. The V segment lost 0 bases and the J segment 0 bases; nucleotides outside the gene matches: 6. The germline V gene has CDR1 SGHRS and CDR2 YFSETQ. The CDR3 extends over 16 amino acids. CDR3 sequence (DNA): TGCGCCAGCAGCTTGGCTGGGGGGGGAAGCTCCTACGAGCAGTACTTC. It translates to CASSLAGGGSSYEQYF. Filled out from reference TRBV5-1 and TRBJ2-7, the complete variable domain reads KAGVTQTPRYLIKTRGQQVTLSCSPISGHRSVSWYQQTPGQGLQFLFEYFSETQRNKGNFPGRFSGRQFSNSRSEMNVSTLELGDSALYLCASSLAGGGSSYEQYFGPGTRLTVT.

About this clone: Germline is not matched at one junction end, which may reflect a read error. The J gene is TRBJ1-1, the V gene TRBV4-3; tentative D call: TRBD1 (6 bases). This CDR3 is 13 amino acids long. The germline V gene encodes CDR1 LGHNA and CDR2 YSLEER. The CDR3 spells CASSQEWGNRVNF. Written as DNA, the CDR3 is TGCGCCAGCAGCCAAGAGTGGGGAAACAGGGTAAACTTT.

The V gene is TRBV13, the J gene TRBJ2-3; D might be TRBD1 (7 bases). The CDR3 is made up of 17 amino acids. From germline, CDR1 is PRHDT and CDR2 FYEKMQ (reference sequence). V was trimmed by 2 bases and J by 2 bases, leaving 17 bases between them. The CDR3 is CASSLRRDSVITDTQYF. The CDR3 nucleotides are TGTGCCAGCAGCTTAAGGAGGGACAGTGTAATCACAGATACGCAGTATTTT.

The chain combines TRBV27 with TRBJ2-5; D is ambiguous. The CDR3 runs to 12 residues. CDR1 is MNHEY and CDR2 is SMNVEV in the germline V gene (reference sequence). Trimming left V 3 bases short and J 5 bases short, with 7 bases between. The CDR3 sequence: CASSFHGETQYF. Here the CDR3 DNA reads TGTGCCAGCAGTTTTCACGGGGAGACCCAGTACTTC.

The chain uses TRBV25-1 and TRBJ2-7; possible D gene TRBD2, 6 bases. Germline V gives CDR1 MGHDK, CDR2 SYGVNS. V dropped 6 bases and J dropped 6 bases, with 12 bases sitting between them. CDR3 length: 12 residues. The CDR3: CASSSGTSEQYF. In DNA, the CDR3 is TGTGCCAGCAGCTCCGGGACTTCCGAGCAGTACTTC.

The chain employs TRBV27 and TRBJ2-1; weak D call: TRBD2 (5 bases). CDR1 is MNHEY and CDR2 is SMNVEV in the germline V gene (reference sequence). Trimming took 3 bases from V and 3 from J, leaving 9 bases between them. The CDR3 covers 14 residues. The CDR3 DNA is TGTGCCAGCAGTTTTAACGGGGACTACAATGAGCAGTTCTTC. It codes for CASSFNGDYNEQFF.

A single count supports this clone. The V gene is TRBV27, the J gene TRBJ2-3; 8 bases match TRBD2. Germline V gene lookup returns CDR1 MNHEY and CDR2 SMNVEV (reference sequence). The CDR3 sequence is 16 residues long. Unmatched junction bases numbered 14, after V lost 6 bases and J lost 6 bases. CDR3 DNA sequence: TGTGCCAGCAGGGGGACTAGTTGGGGGTTCTGGGATACGCAGTATTTT. It translates to CASRGTSWGFWDTQYF.

The chain uses TRBV5-4 and TRBJ2-2; D is ambiguous. From germline, CDR1 is SGHNT and CDR2 YYREEE (reference sequence). Deletions cut 0 bases from V and 0 bases from J, with 9 bases between. The CDR3 consists of 16 residues. CDR3 amino acids: CASSLETGANTGELFF. The CDR3 coding sequence is TGTGCCAGCAGCTTGGAGACTGGCGCGAACACCGGGGAGCTGTTTTTT.

The CDR3 sequence is CASSQRDSNEQFF. As DNA, the CDR3 is TGCGCCAGCAGTCAAAGGGACAGCAATGAGCAGTTCTTC. The genes are TRBV23-1 and TRBJ2-1, with 7 bases identical to TRBD1. TRBV23-1 has ORF status, its function being uncertain. This CDR3 has 13 residues. With V trimmed by 2 bases and J by 6 bases, 1 base remained unmatched.

The J gene is TRBJ1-1, the V gene TRBV30; D is unclear. V was shortened by 4 bases and J by 5 bases, with 20 bases between the two germline ends. CDR1 and CDR2 from the germline V gene are GTSNPN and SVGIG (reference sequence). The CDR3 covers 15 residues. CDR3 amino acids: CAWISLPLGRTEAFF. The CDR3 nucleotides read TGTGCCTGGATTTCCCTACCCTTAGGGAGGACTGAAGCTTTCTTT.

The chain carries TRBV5-4 and TRBJ2-7; 7 bases map to TRBD1. This CDR3 comprises 13 residues. Germline V CDR1 and CDR2: SGHNT, YYREEE (reference sequence). The V segment lost 4 bases and the J segment 5 bases; nucleotides outside the gene matches: 6. The CDR3 bases are TGTGCCAGCAGCGTAGGGGGCCCGAACGAGCAGTACTTC. This translates into CASSVGGPNEQYF. Together with reference TRBV5-4 and TRBJ2-7, the CDR3 gives the full variable domain: ETGVTQSPTHLIKTRGQQVTLRCSSQSGHNTVSWYQQALGQGPQFIFQYYREEENGRGNFPPRFSGLQFPNYSSELNVNALELDDSALYLCASSVGGPNEQYFGPGTRLTVT.

V usage is TRBV6-5 and J usage is TRBJ1-2; D is uncertain. This CDR3 has 15 amino acids. V was clipped by 5 bases and J by 4 bases, with 17 bases between them. Germline assignment: CDR1 MNHEY and CDR2 SVGAGI. CDR3 protein: CASSRGVPGGYGYTF. As DNA, the CDR3 is TGTGCCAGCAGTCGCGGGGTCCCCGGAGGCTATGGCTACACCTTC.

The chain is built from TRBV27 and TRBJ1-2, with D unclear. Germline lookup yields CDR1 MNHEY and CDR2 SMNVEV (reference sequence). This CDR3 is built from 12 residues. Trimming left V 4 bases short and J 6 bases short, with 9 bases between. The CDR3 here is CASSSSLHGYTF. CDR3 DNA sequence: TGTGCCAGCAGTTCCTCTCTCCATGGCTACACCTTC.

The V call is TRBV27, the J call TRBJ2-1, with a tentative D call TRBD2 (5 bases). V lost 7 bases and J lost 6, with 7 bases in between. Per the germline V gene, CDR1 is MNHEY and CDR2 is SMNVEV (reference sequence). This CDR3 spans 11 amino acids. CDR3 residues: CASNRGNEQFF. CDR3 nucleotides: TGTGCCAGCAACCGGGGCAATGAGCAGTTCTTC.

V usage is TRBV12-5 and J usage is TRBJ2-1, with D unclear. Germline CDR1 and CDR2: LGHNT and FRNRAP. Trimming removed 5 bases from V and 0 bases from J, with 14 bases in between. The length of the CDR3 is 16 residues. Here the CDR3 reads CASGVPSSGSYNEQFF. The CDR3 DNA follows: TGTGCTAGTGGTGTCCCTTCCTCGGGCTCCTACAATGAGCAGTTCTTC. The variable domain in full, completed from reference TRBV12-5 and TRBJ2-1, reads DARVTQTPRHKVTEMGQEVTMRCQPILGHNTVFWYRQTMMQGLELLAYFRNRAPLDDSGMPKDRFSAEMPDATLATLKIQPSEPRDSAVYFCASGVPSSGSYNEQFFGPGTRLTVL.